The 12 T cell receptor beta chains below were found in one sample sequenced in a study of cytomegalovirus exposure and HLA in healthy donors. The PCR ran on 60 Vbeta and 13 Jbeta primers. The table came from immunoSEQ multiplex PCR; TCRdb's copy has only in-frame clones and leaves some out. The table has 150,000 to 200,000 clones, around 76% seen once. The sequenced sample consisted of PBMCs. The receptors derive from a woman under 40 in good health and CMV-seropositive.

The chain has TRBV7-2 and TRBJ1-2; TRBD1 agrees at 8 bases. J gave up 5 bases and V 1 base, and 6 bases lay outside the gene matches. The CDR3 length is 15 residues. Germline loops: CDR1 SGHTA, CDR2 FQGNSA. The CDR3 bases are TGTGCCAGCAGCTTAGGGACAGGGTCTCGGTATGGCTACACCTTC. Amino acid sequence: CASSLGTGSRYGYTF.

The chain links TRBV28 to TRBJ2-2, with D tentatively TRBD1 (6 bases). CDR1 MDHEN and CDR2 SYDVKM come from the germline V gene. CDR3 length: 14 residues. V was pared by 2 bases and J by 6 bases, with 10 bases between. In DNA, the CDR3 is TGTGCCAGCAGTTTAAGGGGGTACGCCGGGGAGCTGTTTTTT. It translates to CASSLRGYAGELFF.

V usage is TRBV5-6 and J usage is TRBJ2-7, with 9 nucleotides matching TRBD1. Germline CDR1 reads SGHDT; CDR2 reads YYEEEE. The CDR3 length is 14 residues. V shed 1 base, J shed 5 bases, and the junction held 4 bases outside the gene matches. The CDR3 DNA follows: TGTGCCAGCAGCTTGAGGGGACAGGGCGACGAGCAGTACTTC. Amino acid sequence: CASSLRGQGDEQYF.

The CDR3 region has the DNA TGCGCCAGCAGGACCAGGGGGGAAGAAACTGAAGCTTTCTTT. Protein sequence: CASRTRGEETEAFF. The chain couples TRBV10-2 to TRBJ1-1, with TRBD1 matching over 7 bases. The trim removed 6 bases at V and 5 bases at J, leaving 9 bases unmatched. CDR1 and CDR2 (germline): WSHSY, SAAADI. CDR3 length: 14 amino acids.

The rearrangement joins TRBV6-5 to TRBJ2-7; possible D gene TRBD2, 5 bases. CDR1 is MNHEY, CDR2 SVGAGI, per germline. CDR3 length equals 12 residues. Trimming removed 4 bases at V and 6 bases at J, with 10 bases between. The CDR3 is CASSSSSGEQYF. The CDR3 bases are TGTGCCAGCAGTTCCTCCAGCGGCGAGCAGTACTTC.

The chain links TRBV11-3 to TRBJ2-7; TRBD1 matches 9 bases. The CDR3 loop spans 20 amino acids. Per germline, CDR1 SGHNT and CDR2 YENEEA. J gave up 3 bases and V 0 bases, and 18 bases lay outside the gene matches. CDR3 bases: TGTGCCAGCAGCTTAGAGTATTTTTTCGAACAGGGGGCTTCCGGCTACGAGCAGTACTTC. It specifies CASSLEYFFEQGASGYEQYF.

The chain recombines TRBV19 with TRBJ1-2; TRBD1 aligns across 7 bases. The CDR3 is 16 residues long. Germline loops: CDR1 LNHDA, CDR2 SQIVND (reference sequence). Losses at the gene ends were 1 base for V and 3 bases for J; bases not matched to a gene: 8. The CDR3 bases are TGTGCCAGTAGTATAGCCGCGACAGGGCCCCACTATGGCTACACCTTC. This sequence encodes CASSIAATGPHYGYTF.

The rearrangement uses TRBV9 and TRBJ2-7; TRBD1 agrees at 7 bases. Germline V gene lookup returns CDR1 SGDLS and CDR2 YYNGEE. There are 16 residues in the CDR3. The ends lost 4 bases at V and 5 bases at J; junction bases unmatched: 15. CDR3 nucleotide sequence: TGTGCCAGCAGCACCCTACCCGGGACAGCAGGGGACGAGCAGTACTTC. Amino acid sequence: CASSTLPGTAGDEQYF.

This clone has more than one count but fewer than ten. The chain combines TRBV4-3 with TRBJ2-5; perhaps TRBD2 as D (6 bases). Trimming took 1 base from V and 5 from J, leaving 17 bases between them. Looked up from germline, CDR1 is LGHNA and CDR2 is YSLEER. The CDR3 is made up of 16 amino acids. The CDR3 region has the DNA TGCGCCAGCAGCCAAGGGTCGGCGGGGACGGAGGAGACCCAGTACTTC. It encodes CASSQGSAGTEETQYF.

This chain uses TRBV12-5 with TRBJ2-7, with TRBD1 identical over 7 bases. The CDR3 totals 12 residues. Per germline, CDR1 LGHNT and CDR2 FRNRAP. This CDR3 reads CAPQGNNYEQYF. DNA for the CDR3: TGTGCCCCACAGGGGAACAACTACGAGCAGTACTTC. The full variable domain, its missing parts supplied by reference TRBV12-5 and TRBJ2-7, is DARVTQTPRHKVTEMGQEVTMRCQPILGHNTVFWYRQTMMQGLELLAYFRNRAPLDDSGMPKDRFSAEMPDATLATLKIQPSEPRDSAVYFCAPQGNNYEQYFGPGTRLTVT.

V and J are TRBV4-1 and TRBJ2-5, with a tentative D call TRBD2 (6 bases). The CDR3 extends over 13 amino acids. Trimming cost V 5 bases and J 5 bases, with 12 bases left between them. Germline V lookup: CDR1 MGHRA, CDR2 YSYEKL. This chain's CDR3 is CASSSGLPETQYF. The CDR3 bases are TGCGCCAGCAGCTCGGGACTTCCGGAGACCCAGTACTTC.

The J gene is TRBJ2-1, the V gene TRBV4-2; 9 bases align to TRBD2. The CDR3 sequence is 16 residues long. The V and J ends lost 1 base and 8 bases, in that order; junction bases with no gene match: 9. Germline CDR1 LGHNA, CDR2 YNFKEQ. The CDR3 DNA is TGTGCCAGCAGCCAAGGGGGCGGGGGGGCGGTGGATGAGCAGTTCTTC. This gives the protein CASSQGGGGAVDEQFF.